Below are 25 T cell receptor beta chains sequenced from a single sample in a study of post-analysis software for immune sequencing data (dated by TCRdb to the mid-2010s). Broad study findings and their caveats: Patients showed significantly higher frequencies than controls for several TRBV segments, among them TRBV5-6, TRBV5-1 and TRBV20-1.

Their antigen targets remain unknown. Library preparation employed PCR. The run used an Illumina HiSeq 2500. Unique molecular identifiers were incorporated into TCR beta cDNA libraries to reduce PCR and sequencing biases. TCRdb handled the public reads itself, with Q25 trimming in fastp and clone calling in MiXCR, and kept productive beta chains. Merged by CDR3 protein, the rows form single entries marked with the most common genes and DNA. The sample table records more than 450,000 distinct CDR3 sequences; around 44% of these occur just once. The ten largest clones add up to 1.5% to 2% of the sample. Material: blood. The receptors here all came from a girl between 5 and 17 years old with multiple sclerosis.

The chain employs TRBV7-2 and TRBJ2-2; D remains unclear. Germline V CDR1 and CDR2: SGHTA, FQGNSA. Trimming left V 2 bases short and J 7 bases short, with 2 bases between. The CDR3 has 11 amino acids. In DNA, the CDR3 is TGTGCCAGCAGCTTACTCGGGGAGCTGTTTTTT. It encodes CASSLLGELFF. The variable domain in full, completed from reference TRBV7-2 and TRBJ2-2, reads GAGVSQSPSNKVTEKGKDVELRCDPISGHTALYWYRQSLGQGLEFLIYFQGNSAPDKSGLPSDRFSAERTGGSVSTLTIQRTQQEDSAVYLCASSLLGELFFGEGSRLTVL.

This clonotype came up a few times. The rearrangement joins TRBV6-6 to TRBJ2-6; D may be TRBD1 (6 bases). Germline loops: CDR1 MNHNY, CDR2 SVGAGI (reference sequence). The CDR3 has 17 amino acids. The V gene lost 4 bases and the J gene lost 0 bases, with 13 bases spanning the gap. The CDR3 is CASSSGASYSGANVLTF. The DNA of the CDR3 is TGTGCCAGCAGTTCAGGGGCGTCATACTCTGGGGCCAACGTCCTGACTTTC.

The rearrangement links TRBV6-5 to TRBJ1-4; D unresolved. The CDR3 extends over 13 amino acids. Germline V gene lookup returns CDR1 MNHEY and CDR2 SVGAGI. V dropped 0 bases and J dropped 11 bases, with 10 bases sitting between them. This chain's CDR3 is CASSYSSRGKLFF. The CDR3 nucleotides read TGTGCCAGCAGTTACTCGTCCCGTGGTAAACTGTTTTTT.

The chain recombines TRBV6-5 with TRBJ2-1, with TRBD2 as a possible D gene (5 bases). The CDR3 sequence is 17 residues long. The V and J ends lost 0 bases and 4 bases respectively, with 16 bases between them. The germline gives CDR1 MNHEY, CDR2 SVGAGI. CDR3 sequence reads: CASSYSPTTIAYNEQFF. CDR3 nucleotides: TGTGCCAGCAGTTACTCGCCGACTACCATCGCGTACAATGAGCAGTTCTTC.

This clonotype was counted between two and nine times. The rearrangement uses TRBV6-5 and TRBJ2-5; D might be TRBD1 or TRBD2, each matching 5 bases. Trimming shortened V by 0 bases and J by 3 bases, and 14 bases separated the two germline ends. The CDR3 has 16 amino acids. The germline V gene has CDR1 MNHEY and CDR2 SVGAGI. CDR3 region: CASSYSIGTLKETQYF. CDR3 sequence (DNA): TGTGCCAGCAGTTACTCGATAGGGACCCTAAAAGAGACCCAGTACTTC.

CDR3 in amino acids: CASSSPLTGSDEKLFF. For the CDR3, the DNA is TGTGCCAGCAGTTCGCCACTGACAGGGTCAGACGAAAAACTGTTTTTT. The rearrangement uses TRBV12-3 or TRBV12-4 and TRBJ1-4; 7 bases agree with TRBD1. CDR3 length: 16 amino acids. J lost 8 bases, V lost 4 bases, and 13 bases had no gene match.

The chain is built from TRBV20-1 and TRBJ1-2; D gene ambiguous. This CDR3 has 14 residues. With 4 bases removed from V and 8 bases from J, the gap between germline ends came to 20 bases. CDR1 is DFQATT and CDR2 is SNEGSKA in the germline V gene (reference sequence). This CDR3 is CSAKPPSRGQGYTF. The CDR3 coding sequence is TGCAGTGCTAAACCGCCTTCGCGGGGTCAAGGCTACACCTTC.

This sequence joins TRBV4-2 and TRBJ2-1; D is unclear. Between the trimmed V and J ends, which lost 0 bases and 5 bases, there was a span of 14 bases. The CDR3 has 16 amino acids. In germline, CDR1 is LGHNA, CDR2 YNFKEQ. The CDR3 DNA sequence: TGTGCCAGCAGCCAAGAACCTAAGGTAACCAACAATGAGCAGTTCTTC. Encoded protein: CASSQEPKVTNNEQFF.

The chain uses TRBV12-3 or TRBV12-4 and TRBJ1-4, with unresolved D. The ends were cut back, 5 bases at V and 8 bases at J, with 9 bases in the middle. The CDR3 contains 12 residues. CDR3 region: CASSPYDEKLFF. The CDR3 region has the DNA TGTGCCAGCAGTCCCTATGACGAAAAACTGTTTTTT.

This clonotype has just a few counts. This rearrangement joins TRBV5-5 to TRBJ2-7, with 11 nucleotides matching TRBD1. This CDR3 is 15 amino acids long. The V gene's germline CDR1 is SGHKS and CDR2 YYEKEE (reference sequence). V lost 3 bases to trimming and J lost 6 bases; unmatched junction nucleotides: 8. DNA for the CDR3: TGTGCCAGCAGCTCCCCGGACAGGGGGCGCCGCGAGCAGTACTTC. Amino acid sequence: CASSSPDRGRREQYF.

The chain carries TRBV5-1 and TRBJ2-3; D not certain. CDR1 is SGHRS, CDR2 YFSETQ, per germline. The CDR3 loop spans 13 amino acids. V shed 6 bases and J shed 3 bases, with 11 bases lying between them. The CDR3 DNA reads as TGCGCCAGCACCTTTGCTAGTACAGATACGCAGTATTTT. Protein: CASTFASTDTQYF.

The chain links TRBV19 to TRBJ2-7; perhaps TRBD2 as D (6 bases). The CDR3 totals 13 residues. V gave up 1 base and J gave up 6 bases, with 10 bases separating them. Germline assignment: CDR1 LNHDA and CDR2 SQIVND (reference sequence). The CDR3 here is CASSIASGGEQYF. In nucleotides, the CDR3 is TGTGCCAGTAGTATAGCTTCCGGGGGCGAGCAGTACTTC.

The chain combines TRBV20-1 with TRBJ2-4; 10 positions agree with TRBD1. The CDR3 runs 16 residues. V lost 5 bases, J lost 13 bases, and 20 bases stayed unmatched. Germline CDR1 DFQATT, CDR2 SNEGSKA (reference sequence). The CDR3 loop is CSAPNHHRQGAGEQYF. CDR3 DNA: TGCAGTGCTCCAAATCACCACCGACAGGGGGCGGGGGAGCAGTACTTC.

The chain links TRBV6-5 to TRBJ2-7; D is uncertain. This CDR3 has 14 amino acids. V gave up 0 bases and J gave up 3 bases, with 9 bases separating them. Germline values: CDR1 MNHEY, CDR2 SVGAGI. The CDR3 region has the DNA TGTGCCAGCAGTTACTCGAAGTCCAGCTACGAGCAGTACTTC. It specifies CASSYSKSSYEQYF.

The chain employs TRBV27 and TRBJ2-5; 9 bases are a match to TRBD2. The CDR3 length is 15 residues. V shed 3 bases, J shed 2 bases, and the junction held 4 bases outside the gene matches. Germline lookup yields CDR1 MNHEY and CDR2 SMNVEV (reference sequence). The CDR3 nucleotides read TGTGCCAGCAGTTTTCTAGGACTAGCGCAAGAGACCCAGTACTTC. It codes for CASSFLGLAQETQYF.

This clonotype appeared a single time. A junction boundary mismatches the germline segment, possibly from a read error. V gene TRBV5-1 combines with J gene TRBJ1-2; D unresolved. In germline, CDR1 is SGHRS, CDR2 YFSETQ. The CDR3 is made up of 15 amino acids. The CDR3: CAGSFDGKTNYGYTF. CDR3 nucleotide sequence: TGCGCCGGCAGCTTCGATGGCAAGACTAACTATGGCTACACCTTC.

V is TRBV12-3 or TRBV12-4 and J is TRBJ2-4; weak D call: TRBD1 (5 bases). The CDR3 runs to 15 residues. Between the trimmed V and J ends, which lost 5 bases and 0 bases, there was a span of 11 bases. CDR3 sequence: CASSRQLIAKNIQYF. CDR3 nucleotides: TGTGCCAGCAGTCGACAGTTGATAGCCAAAAACATTCAGTACTTC.

A few counts support this clonotype. The gene calls are TRBV12-3 or TRBV12-4 and TRBJ2-4; 7 positions match TRBD1. The J call may be faulty, since TRBJ2-5 better matches the DNA end. The CDR3 extends over 14 amino acids. The CDR3 spells CASSPGTAEETQYF. The CDR3 DNA follows: TGTGCCAGCAGTCCCGGGACAGCAGAAGAGACCCAGTACTTC.

This clonotype has only a few counts. The chain joins TRBV7-9 to TRBJ1-4; the D gene is possibly TRBD1 (5 bases). The CDR3 spans 14 residues. Per germline, CDR1 SEHNR and CDR2 FQNEAQ (reference sequence). Trimming stripped 2 bases from V and 8 bases from J, with 12 bases between. CDR3 sequence (DNA): TGTGCCAGCAGCTTATACCAGGGTGAAGAAAAACTGTTTTTT. Protein sequence: CASSLYQGEEKLFF.

This clonotype was seen more than once but under ten times. The V gene is TRBV10-3, the J gene TRBJ2-3; D unresolved. Trimming stripped 6 bases from V and 7 bases from J, with 14 bases between. This CDR3 comprises 13 residues. Germline V gene data show CDR1 as ENHRY and CDR2 as SYGVKD. The CDR3 loop is CAISYMASHTQYF. In DNA, the CDR3 is TGTGCCATCAGCTATATGGCAAGCCATACGCAGTATTTT.

The chain uses TRBV12-3 or TRBV12-4 and TRBJ2-7; 8 bases line up with TRBD2. V was pared by 5 bases and J by 3 bases, with 6 bases of the junction left unmatched. This CDR3 has 14 residues. The CDR3 spells CASSPTGLDYEQYF. CDR3 coding DNA: TGTGCCAGCAGTCCAACGGGACTAGACTACGAGCAGTACTTC.

The chain links TRBV6-1 to TRBJ1-2; D is unclear. The germline V and J ends were trimmed by 2 bases and 5 bases, with 6 bases remaining between them. Germline V gene sequence: CDR1 MNHNS, CDR2 SASEGT. There are 12 residues in the CDR3. The chain's CDR3 is CASSEQEYGYTF. The DNA for the CDR3 is TGTGCCAGCAGTGAACAGGAATATGGCTACACCTTC.

In its sample, this clonotype was seen a few times. The V call is TRBV28, the J call TRBJ2-7; D call uncertain. This CDR3 is built from 13 residues. Trimming took 5 bases from V and 2 from J, leaving 10 bases between them. Per the germline V gene, CDR1 is MDHEN and CDR2 is SYDVKM. The CDR3: CASSPDPPYEQYF. DNA of the CDR3: TGTGCCAGCAGTCCCGACCCACCCTACGAGCAGTACTTC.

The rearrangement links TRBV12-3 or TRBV12-4 to TRBJ2-3; 9 nucleotides agree with TRBD1. The length of the CDR3 is 14 residues. J lost 6 bases, V lost 6 bases, and 7 bases had no gene match. CDR3 in DNA: TGTGCCAGCAGATGGACAGGGGTGTCCGATACGCAGTATTTT. Translated: CASRWTGVSDTQYF.

The chain joins TRBV4-1 to TRBJ1-2, with 7 bases matching TRBD1. V dropped 0 bases and J dropped 6; count of bases not matched to a gene: 19. Germline CDR1 and CDR2: MGHRA and YSYEKL. The CDR3 is 19 amino acids. The CDR3 protein is CASSQDNFFGSNRGHGYTF. The DNA for the CDR3 is TGCGCCAGCAGCCAAGATAATTTCTTCGGATCTAACAGGGGTCATGGCTACACCTTC.